This T cell receptor (beta chain) originates from a study of spatial heterogeneity in lung cancer. In the study overall: For the average unique TCR and UMI combination, more than 9.5 occurrences appeared in raw reads.

Only a few counts were recorded for this clonotype. No antigen is known for it. Time point described: sample taken at primary tumor resection. The donor population consisted of about 75 patients with untreated, early-stage non-small cell lung cancer. Whole RNA obtained from tumor, nontumor lung or frozen PBMC underwent sequencing without sorting. Findings and caveats of the study: Counts that tracked tumor mutation counts were those of expanded intratumoral alpha and beta TCRs.

TCR cDNA molecules each carried a unique molecular identifier. TCRdb fed the 5' RACE reads into MiXCR, producing one record per CDR3 protein. The repertoire holds 2,500 to 3,500 distinct CDR3 sequences, with under 10% as singletons. Source: lung tumor tissue, taken at surgery. This sequence was found in a female donor with early-stage non-small cell lung cancer.

The CDR3 here is CASSLSGVARALETQYF. CDR3 DNA sequence: TGTGCCAGCAGTTTATCGGGGGTAGCAAGGGCGTTGGAGACCCAGTACTTC. The chain joins TRBV27 to TRBJ2-5; D is tentatively TRBD1 or TRBD2 (5 bases each). The germline gives CDR1 MNHEY, CDR2 SMNVEV (reference sequence). This CDR3 comprises 17 residues. V lost 0 bases to trimming and J lost 5 bases, with 19 bases between them.